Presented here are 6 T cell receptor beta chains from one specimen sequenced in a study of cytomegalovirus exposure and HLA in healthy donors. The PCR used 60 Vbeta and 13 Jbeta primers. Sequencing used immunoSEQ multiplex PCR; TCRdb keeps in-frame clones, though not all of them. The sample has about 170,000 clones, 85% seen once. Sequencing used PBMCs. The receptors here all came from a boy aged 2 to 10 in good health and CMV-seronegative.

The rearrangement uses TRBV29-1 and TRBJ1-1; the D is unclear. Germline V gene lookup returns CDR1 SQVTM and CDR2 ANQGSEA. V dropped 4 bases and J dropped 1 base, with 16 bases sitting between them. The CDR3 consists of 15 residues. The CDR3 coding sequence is TGCAGCGTTGTCTCGCAGGAACGGGGGAACACTGAAGCTTTCTTT. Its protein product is CSVVSQERGNTEAFF.

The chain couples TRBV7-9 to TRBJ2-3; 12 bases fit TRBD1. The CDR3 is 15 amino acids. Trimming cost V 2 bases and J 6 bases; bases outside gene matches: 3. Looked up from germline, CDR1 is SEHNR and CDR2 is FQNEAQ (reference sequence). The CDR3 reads CASSLRGQGADTQYF. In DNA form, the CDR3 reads TGTGCCAGCAGCTTAAGGGGACAGGGGGCGGATACGCAGTATTTT.

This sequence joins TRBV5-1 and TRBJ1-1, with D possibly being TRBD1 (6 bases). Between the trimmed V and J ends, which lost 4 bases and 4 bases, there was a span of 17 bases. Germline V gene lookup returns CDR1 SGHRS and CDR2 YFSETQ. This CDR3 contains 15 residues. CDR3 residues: CASSEWSGRGTEAFF. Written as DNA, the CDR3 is TGCGCCAGCAGCGAATGGTCCGGCAGGGGCACTGAAGCTTTCTTT.

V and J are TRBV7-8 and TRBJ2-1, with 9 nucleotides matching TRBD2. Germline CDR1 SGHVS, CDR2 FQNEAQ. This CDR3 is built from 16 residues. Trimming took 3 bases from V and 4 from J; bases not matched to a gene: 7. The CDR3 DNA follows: TGTGCCAGCAGCTTCATCCTAGCGGGGATATACAATGAGCAGTTCTTC. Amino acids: CASSFILAGIYNEQFF.

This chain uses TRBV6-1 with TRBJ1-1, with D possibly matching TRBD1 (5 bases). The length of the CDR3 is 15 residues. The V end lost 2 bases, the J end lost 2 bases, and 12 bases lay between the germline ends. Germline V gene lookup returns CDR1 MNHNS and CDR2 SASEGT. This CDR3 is CASSEWDFGNTEAFF. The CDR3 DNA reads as TGTGCCAGCAGTGAATGGGACTTTGGAAACACTGAAGCTTTCTTT.

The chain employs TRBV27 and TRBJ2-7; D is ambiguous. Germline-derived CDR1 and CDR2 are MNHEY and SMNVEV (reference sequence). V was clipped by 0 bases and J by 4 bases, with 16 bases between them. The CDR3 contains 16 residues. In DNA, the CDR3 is TGTGCCAGCAGTTTATCGATCGAGCAATCTCCATACGAGCAGTACTTC. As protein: CASSLSIEQSPYEQYF.